One and the same sample provided the 8 T cell receptor beta chains below, sequenced in a study of T cell responses to AZD1222 COVID-19 vaccine. Measured with immunoSEQ multiplex PCR; TCRdb has only the in-frame clones, and not every one. The table includes roughly 120,000 clones, roughly 90% detected once. Specimen: peripheral blood, collected on day 0 of AZD1222 vaccination. Source of these receptors: an adult in good health.

The V and J genes are TRBV4-1 and TRBJ1-3; 7 nucleotides align to TRBD1. The CDR3 contains 19 residues. CDR1 and CDR2 from the germline V gene are MGHRA and YSYEKL. J gave up 4 bases and V 2 bases, and 17 bases lay outside the gene matches. CDR3 nucleotide sequence: TGCGCCAGCAGCCAACTTTATACCCCGGGACAGCGGATCGGAAACACCATATATTTT. Protein product: CASSQLYTPGQRIGNTIYF.

The genes are TRBV7-2 and TRBJ1-2; D remains ambiguous. V was trimmed by 4 bases and J by 3 bases, leaving 12 bases between them. This CDR3 has 14 residues. Germline V gene data show CDR1 as SGHTA and CDR2 as FQGNSA. This chain's CDR3 is CASSSREGYYGYTF. Here the CDR3 DNA reads TGTGCCAGCAGCTCTCGGGAGGGATACTATGGCTACACCTTC.

This clone was recorded a few times. The chain uses TRBV4-1 and TRBJ1-1; D is perhaps TRBD1 (5 bases). Deletions cut 3 bases from V and 5 bases from J, with 10 bases between. Germline V CDR1 and CDR2: MGHRA, YSYEKL. The CDR3 loop spans 13 amino acids. The CDR3 bases are TGCGCCAGCAGCCAGGGTTGGGGGACTGAAGCTTTCTTT. Residues: CASSQGWGTEAFF.

The genes are TRBV3-1 (or the pseudogene TRBV3-2) and TRBJ1-5; TRBD1 aligns across 7 bases. The CDR3 totals 15 residues. Losses at the gene ends were 3 bases for V and 10 bases for J; bases not matched to a gene: 12. Per the germline V gene, CDR1 is LGHDT and CDR2 is YNNKEL (reference sequence). Written as DNA, the CDR3 is TGTGCCAGCAGCCACCCCGGGACAGAGTCTATACCCCAGCATTTT. As protein: CASSHPGTESIPQHF.

The chain links TRBV3-1 (or the pseudogene TRBV3-2) to TRBJ2-3; D is unresolved. The CDR3 is 13 residues long. Germline loops: CDR1 LGHDT, CDR2 YNNKEL (reference sequence). Trimming pared 4 bases from V and 4 bases from J, leaving 9 bases between. CDR3 protein: CASSPLGSDTQYF. DNA of the CDR3: TGTGCCAGCAGCCCCCTGGGGTCAGATACGCAGTATTTT.

The gene calls are TRBV6-1 and TRBJ1-5, with D possibly TRBD1 on 5 matching bases. V lost 1 base and J lost 2, with 6 bases in between. CDR3 length: 14 residues. Germline lookup yields CDR1 MNHNS and CDR2 SASEGT. CDR3 residues: CASSEGGGNQPQHF. For the CDR3, the DNA is TGTGCCAGCAGTGAAGGAGGGGGCAATCAGCCCCAGCATTTT.

The gene calls are TRBV4-1 and TRBJ1-2; tentatively, D is TRBD1 (5 bases). The ends were cut back, 3 bases at V and 4 bases at J, with 18 bases in the middle. Germline CDR1 MGHRA, CDR2 YSYEKL. The CDR3 runs 16 residues. The CDR3 here is CASSHVGALEGYGYTF. CDR3 DNA: TGCGCCAGCAGCCACGTAGGGGCCCTTGAAGGCTATGGCTACACCTTC.

The V call is TRBV27, the J call TRBJ2-5; tentative D call: TRBD2 (6 bases). This CDR3 comprises 15 residues. The germline CDR1 and CDR2 sequences are MNHEY and SMNVEV (reference sequence). V lost 4 bases and J 2 bases, leaving 14 bases between the germline ends. DNA for the CDR3: TGTGCCAGCAGTTCCGACCGGGAGCAACAAGAGACCCAGTACTTC. Translating gives CASSSDREQQETQYF.